The next 15 T cell receptor beta chains were all read from a single sample in a study of regulatory T cells in long-lasting Graves disease. With iRepertoire HTBI primers and Arm-PCR of CDR3 regions, TCR beta libraries were built. TCRdb used MiXCR to reprocess the multiplex PCR reads, holding one entry per CDR3 protein. The sample holds about 470,000 distinct CDR3 sequences, around a fifth seen once. Time point of the sample: persistent/refractory GD, antithyroid drugs over 5 years with positive TRAb. After RNA was extracted from PBMCs, the TCR library was made from it. Specimen: peripheral blood mononuclear cells (PBMCs), collected when the disease was refractory, from a patient treated with antithyroid drugs. These TCRs come from a female donor with Graves disease.

This clonotype has ten or more counts. The J gene is TRBJ1-2, the V gene TRBV12-3 or TRBV12-4, with a weak D call TRBD1 (5 bases). This CDR3 is 15 amino acids long. V lost 4 bases, J lost 5 bases, and 17 bases lay in between. CDR3 amino acids: CASSSSGNVRYGYTF. In DNA, the CDR3 is TGTGCCAGCAGTTCCTCAGGGAATGTAAGATATGGCTACACCTTC.

This clonotype came up many times. At one of its ends the junction is not consistent with the germline gene, which may arise from a read error. This rearrangement joins TRBV5-1 to TRBJ1-1, with D hard to call. The CDR3 is 11 amino acids. CDR1 is SGHRS, CDR2 YFSETQ, per germline. The CDR3 reads CASSMNTEAFF. The CDR3 bases are TGTGCCAGCAGCATGAACACTGAAGCTTTCTTT.

About this clonotype itself: A clone one base away is much larger, so this may be a read error. The J gene is TRBJ1-5, the V gene TRBV6-2 or TRBV6-3; no clear D gene. The CDR3 extends over 13 amino acids. The V gene lost 2 bases and the J gene lost 6 bases, with 8 bases spanning the gap. Germline loops: CDR1 MNHEY, CDR2 SVGEGT. CDR3 loop: CASSYPNGQPQHF. Here the CDR3 DNA reads TGTGCCAGCAGTTACCCGAACGGTCAGCCCCAGCATTTT.

The chain has TRBV6-1 and TRBJ1-2; unclear D gene. The length of the CDR3 is 13 residues. The V gene's germline CDR1 is MNHNS and CDR2 SASEGT. The V gene lost 8 bases and the J gene lost 5 bases, with 15 bases spanning the gap. CDR3 nucleotides: TGTGCCAGCTACCTTGGGCCCTCATATGGCTACACCTTC. Residues: CASYLGPSYGYTF.

This clonotype occurred many times. The junction shows a germline mismatch at one end, possibly a read error. CDR3 residues: CASSPAGQAAF. As DNA, the CDR3 is TGTGCCAGCAGCCCCGCCGGACAGGCCGCATTT. The chain is built from TRBV13 and TRBJ2-3, with 7 positions matching TRBD1. Germline V CDR1 and CDR2: PRHDT, FYEKMQ (reference sequence). The CDR3 spans 11 residues. Combining the CDR3 with reference TRBV13 and TRBJ2-3 gives the whole variable domain AAGVIQSPRHLIKEKRETATLKCYPIPRHDTVYWYQQGPGQDPQFLISFYEKMQSDKGSIPDRFSAQQFSDYHSELNMSSLELGDSALYFCASSPAGQAAFGPGTRLTVL.

The rearrangement uses TRBV19 and TRBJ2-7; D perhaps matches TRBD2 (5 bases). Deletions cut 3 bases from V and 0 bases from J, with 9 bases between. Germline lookup yields CDR1 LNHDA and CDR2 SQIVND (reference sequence). The CDR3 runs to 14 residues. This CDR3 reads CASSMEAGSYEQYF. The CDR3 bases are TGTGCCAGTAGTATGGAGGCAGGCTCCTACGAGCAGTACTTC. Supplemented by reference TRBV19 and TRBJ2-7, the full variable domain reads DGGITQSPKYLFRKEGQNVTLSCEQNLNHDAMYWYRQDPGQGLRLIYYSQIVNDFQKGDIAEGYSVSREKKESFPLTVTSAQKNPTAFYLCASSMEAGSYEQYFGPGTRLTVT.

This clonotype was counted between two and nine times. The J gene is TRBJ1-2, the V gene TRBV6-2 or TRBV6-3; no clear D. The CDR3 runs to 14 residues. Looked up from germline, CDR1 is MNHEY and CDR2 is SVGEGT. Between the trimmed V and J ends, which lost 0 bases and 11 bases, there was a span of 16 bases. The CDR3 region has the DNA TGTGCCAGCAGTTACTCGAGTCGGGCCCTCTTATACACCTTC. This translates into CASSYSSRALLYTF.

This clonotype appeared a single time. V is TRBV5-6 and J is TRBJ1-1, with a possible D match to TRBD1 (6 bases). The germline CDR1 and CDR2 sequences are SGHDT and YYEEEE. This CDR3 spans 14 amino acids. Trimming took 4 bases from V and 8 from J, leaving 18 bases between them. CDR3 in amino acids: CASSPRGATIEAFF. The CDR3 nucleotides are TGTGCCAGCAGCCCCCGGGGGGCCACTATAGAAGCTTTCTTT.

The chain couples TRBV14 to TRBJ2-5, with D unclear. V gave up 1 base and J gave up 5 bases, with 8 bases separating them. The CDR3 length is 13 residues. CDR1 is SGHDN and CDR2 is FVKESK in the germline V gene. The CDR3 DNA reads as TGTGCCAGCAGCCAAGGTGAATGGGAGACCCAGTACTTC. This sequence encodes CASSQGEWETQYF.

This clonotype was counted ten times or more. The chain links TRBV20-1 to TRBJ1-1; D is perhaps TRBD1 (5 bases). In germline, CDR1 is DFQATT, CDR2 SNEGSKA (reference sequence). This CDR3 region has 13 residues. The germline V and J ends were trimmed by 6 bases and 2 bases, with 13 bases remaining between them. The CDR3 sequence: CSAILGGNTEAFF. The CDR3 nucleotides are TGCAGTGCCATCCTCGGGGGTAACACTGAAGCTTTCTTT.

This clonotype was detected only a few times. The genes are TRBV12-3 or TRBV12-4 and TRBJ2-1, with D uncertain. V was clipped by 7 bases and J by 10 bases, with 20 bases between them. The CDR3 contains 14 residues. This chain's CDR3 is CASTPSISGEEQFF. In nucleotides, the CDR3 is TGTGCCAGCACCCCGTCGATATCTGGAGAAGAGCAGTTCTTC.

The chain carries TRBV7-6 and TRBJ2-3; perhaps TRBD1 as D (6 bases). Trimming cost V 5 bases and J 6 bases, with 12 bases left between them. In germline, CDR1 is SGHVS, CDR2 FNYEAQ. The CDR3 spans 13 residues. CDR3 sequence (DNA): TGTGCCAGCAGCATCGGACAGAGGGATACGCAGTATTTT. This sequence encodes CASSIGQRDTQYF.

The CDR3 sequence: CASSSSDRGHGYTF. As DNA, the CDR3 is TGCGCCAGCAGCTCCTCGGACAGGGGCCATGGCTACACCTTC. The V call is TRBV5-1, the J call TRBJ1-2, with 9 bases aligning to TRBD1. V dropped 3 bases and J dropped 6; count of bases not matched to a gene: 6. The CDR3 runs to 14 residues. Germline V CDR1 and CDR2: SGHRS, YFSETQ.

A remark on this clonotype: Given a much more abundant clone one base away, this may be a read error. The gene calls are TRBV7-9 and TRBJ2-5; 7 bases line up with TRBD1. The CDR3 extends over 14 amino acids. CDR1 and CDR2 from the germline V gene are SEHNR and FQNEAQ (reference sequence). CDR3: CASGLEGAAETQYF. The CDR3 DNA follows: TGTGCCAGCGGCTTAGAGGGGGCCGCAGAGACCCAGTACTTC.

This clonotype was recorded many times. The chain carries TRBV6-1 and TRBJ2-5; 10 bases align to TRBD2. J gave up 9 bases and V 6 bases, and 13 bases lay outside the gene matches. The CDR3 has 15 amino acids. CDR1 and CDR2 (germline): MNHNS, SASEGT. The CDR3 loop reads CASRLTSGVRGAQYF. The CDR3 DNA reads as TGTGCCAGCAGATTAACTAGCGGGGTCCGCGGGGCCCAGTACTTC.